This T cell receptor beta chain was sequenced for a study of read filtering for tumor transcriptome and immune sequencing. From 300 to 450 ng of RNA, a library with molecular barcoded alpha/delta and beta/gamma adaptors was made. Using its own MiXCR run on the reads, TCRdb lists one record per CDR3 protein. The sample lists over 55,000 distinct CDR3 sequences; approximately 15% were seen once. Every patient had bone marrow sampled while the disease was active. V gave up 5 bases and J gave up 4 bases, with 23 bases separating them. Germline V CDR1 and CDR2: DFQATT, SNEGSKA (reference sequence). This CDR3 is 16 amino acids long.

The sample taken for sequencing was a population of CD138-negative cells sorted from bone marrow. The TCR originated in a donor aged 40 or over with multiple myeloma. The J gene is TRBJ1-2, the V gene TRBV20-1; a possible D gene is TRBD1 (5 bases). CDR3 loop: CSAFFSGAYSSYGYTF. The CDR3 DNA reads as TGCAGTGCTTTCTTCTCCGGGGCCTACAGTAGCTATGGCTACACCTTC.